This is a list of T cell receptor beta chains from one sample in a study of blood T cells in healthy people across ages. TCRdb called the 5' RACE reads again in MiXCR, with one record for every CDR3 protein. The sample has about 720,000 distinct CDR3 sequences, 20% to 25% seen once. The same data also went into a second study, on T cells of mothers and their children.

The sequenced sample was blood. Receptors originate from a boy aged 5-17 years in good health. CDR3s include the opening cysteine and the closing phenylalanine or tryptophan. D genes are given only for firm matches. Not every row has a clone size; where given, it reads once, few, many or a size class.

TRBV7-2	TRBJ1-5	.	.	CASSLEFSPGVNQPQHF	TGTGCCAGCAGCTTAGAGTTTTCTCCAGGCGTCAATCAGCCCCAGCATTTT
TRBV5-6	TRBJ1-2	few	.	CASSSRTEF	TGTGCCAGCAGCTCGAGGACGGAATTC
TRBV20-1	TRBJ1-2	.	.	CSATRTAYGYTF	TGCAGTGCTACCCGGACAGCTTATGGCTACACCTTC
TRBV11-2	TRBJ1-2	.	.	CASSLNREVYGYTF	TGTGCCAGCAGCTTAAACAGGGAGGTCTATGGCTACACCTTC
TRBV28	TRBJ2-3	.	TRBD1	CASSQGVSPDTQYF	TGTGCCAGCTCCCAGGGGGTTAGTCCAGATACGCAGTATTTT
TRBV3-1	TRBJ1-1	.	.	CASSPRFRRTGEAFF	TGTGCCAGCAGCCCAAGATTTAGAAGGACGGGTGAAGCATTCTTT
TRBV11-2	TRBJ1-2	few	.	CASSPLRGAGYTF	TGTGCCAGCAGCCCCCTTCGGGGCGCCGGCTACACCTTC
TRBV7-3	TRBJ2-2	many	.	CASSYTNTGELFF	TGTGCCAGCAGCTACACGAACACCGGGGAGCTGTTTTTT
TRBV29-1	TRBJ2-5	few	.	CSVEGGGYNEQSF	TGCAGCGTTGAGGGAGGGGGGTACAATGAGCAGTCCTTC
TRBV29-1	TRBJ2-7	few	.	CSVEVGVSPEQYF	TGCAGCGTTGAAGTTGGGGTTAGCCCCGAGCAGTACTTC
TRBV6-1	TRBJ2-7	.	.	CASVRDIGNYEQYF	TGTGCCAGCGTGCGGGACATTGGAAACTACGAGCAGTACTTC
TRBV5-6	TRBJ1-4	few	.	CASTSGPGEKLFF	TGTGCCAGCACCTCAGGCCCGGGTGAAAAACTGTTTTTT
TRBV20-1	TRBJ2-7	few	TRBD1	CSARGRDSPYEQYF	TGCAGTGCTAGAGGCCGGGACAGTCCCTACGAGCAGTACTTC
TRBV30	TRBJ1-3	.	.	CAWSYGDTIYF	TGTGCCTGGAGTTATGGGGACACCATATATTTT
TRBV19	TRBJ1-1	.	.	CASSIPADTEAFF	TGTGCCAGTAGTATTCCGGCAGACACTGAAGCTTTCTTT
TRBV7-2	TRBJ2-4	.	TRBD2	CASSLVAGGPKNIQYF	TGTGCCAGCAGCTTAGTCGCGGGAGGGCCCAAAAACATTCAGTACTTC
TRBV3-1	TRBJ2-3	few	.	CASSQERGGRGDTQYF	TGTGCCAGCAGCCAAGAGAGGGGGGGCCGTGGAGATACGCAGTATTTT
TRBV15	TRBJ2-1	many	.	CATSRVDSGSYNEQFF	TGTGCCACCAGCAGAGTTGATAGCGGCTCCTACAATGAGCAGTTCTTC
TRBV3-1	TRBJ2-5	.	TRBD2	CASSQERGGRETQYF	TGTGCCAGCAGCCAAGAACGGGGGGGCCGAGAGACCCAGTACTTC
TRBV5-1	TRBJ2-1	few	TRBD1	CASSGQGFYEQFF	TGCGCCAGCAGCGGACAGGGGTTCTATGAGCAGTTCTTC
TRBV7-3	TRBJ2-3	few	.	CASSLMGRTDTQYF	TGTGCCAGCAGCTTAATGGGGAGGACAGATACGCAGTATTTT
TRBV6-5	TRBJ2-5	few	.	CASSYSRQSQETQYF	TGTGCCAGCAGTTACTCTCGACAGTCCCAAGAGACCCAGTACTTC
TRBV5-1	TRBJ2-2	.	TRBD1	CASSFPILQGTANTGELFF	TGCGCCAGCAGCTTCCCCATTCTTCAAGGGACAGCGAACACCGGGGAGCTGTTTTTT
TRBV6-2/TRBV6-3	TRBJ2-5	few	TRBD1	CASNVQGASETQYF	TGTGCCAGCAACGTACAGGGGGCCTCGGAGACCCAGTACTTC
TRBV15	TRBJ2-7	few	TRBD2	CATSRGGTVWGEQYF	TGTGCCACCAGCCGGGGAGGGACGGTTTGGGGCGAGCAGTACTTC
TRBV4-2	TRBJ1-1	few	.	CASSQDGRNTEAFF	TGTGCCAGCAGCCAAGACGGACGGAACACTGAAGCTTTCTTT
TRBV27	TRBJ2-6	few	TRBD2	CASSSRGGPSSGANVLTF	TGTGCCAGCAGTTCCCGCGGGGGGCCATCCTCTGGGGCCAACGTCCTGACTTTC
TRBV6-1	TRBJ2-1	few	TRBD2	CASSPPRTSGRAGDEQFF	TGTGCCAGCAGTCCCCCCCGAACTAGCGGGAGGGCCGGGGATGAGCAGTTCTTC
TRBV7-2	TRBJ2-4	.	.	CASSAPAKNIQYF	TGTGCCAGCAGCGCACCAGCCAAAAACATTCAGTACTTC
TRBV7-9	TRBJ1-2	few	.	CASSSYSRAGNYGYTF	TGTGCCAGCAGCTCCTACTCCAGGGCAGGGAACTATGGCTACACCTTC
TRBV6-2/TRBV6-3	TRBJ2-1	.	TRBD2	CASSPWDEREKDEQFF	TGTGCCAGCAGTCCTTGGGATGAGCGGGAGAAGGATGAGCAGTTCTTC
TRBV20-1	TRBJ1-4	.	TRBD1	CSARAGQAKVPLLFF	TGCAGTGCTAGAGCCGGACAGGCCAAAGTCCCCCTTCTGTTTTTT
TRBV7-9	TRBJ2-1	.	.	CASSFTADNEQFF	TGTGCCAGCAGCTTCACTGCCGACAATGAGCAGTTCTTC
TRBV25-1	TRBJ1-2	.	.	CASSEVGGDNYGYTF	TGTGCCAGCAGTGAGGTCGGAGGGGACAACTATGGTTACACCTTC
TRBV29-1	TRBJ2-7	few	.	CSVDVRGGNDEQYF	TGCAGCGTTGATGTTCGGGGAGGTAACGACGAGCAGTACTTC
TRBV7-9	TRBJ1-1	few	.	CASSPLTQNTEAFF	TGTGCCAGCAGCCCCCTTACACAGAACACTGAAGCTTTCTTT
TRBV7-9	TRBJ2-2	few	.	CASSFDNTGELFF	TGTGCCAGCAGCTTTGACAACACCGGGGAGCTGTTTTTT
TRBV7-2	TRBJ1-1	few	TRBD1	CASSLTGGKMNTEAFF	TGTGCCAGCAGCTTGACAGGGGGCAAAATGAACACTGAAGCTTTCTTT
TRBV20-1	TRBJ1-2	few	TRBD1	CSALPFPTGNYGYTF	TGCAGTGCTCTACCTTTTCCGACAGGGAACTATGGCTACACCTTC
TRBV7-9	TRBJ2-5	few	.	CASSLPDETQYF	TGTGCCAGCAGCTTACCGGACGAGACCCAGTACTTC
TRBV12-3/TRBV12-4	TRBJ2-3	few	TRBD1	CAGGQGSDTDTQYF	TGTGCCGGGGGACAGGGGTCAGACACAGATACGCAGTATTTT
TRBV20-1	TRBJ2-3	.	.	CSARARGVYTQYF	TGCAGTGCTAGGGCCAGGGGGGTGTATACGCAGTATTTT
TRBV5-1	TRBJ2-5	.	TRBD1	CASSSRGDRARETQYF	TGCGCCAGCAGCTCAAGAGGGGACAGGGCGAGAGAGACCCAGTACTTC
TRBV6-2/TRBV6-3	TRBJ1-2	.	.	CASSRPGQANYGYTF	TGTGCCAGCAGCCGGCCAGGACAAGCTAACTATGGCTACACCTTC
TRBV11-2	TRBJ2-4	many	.	CASSLDLVGNIQYF	TGTGCCAGCAGCTTAGATCTAGTGGGGAACATTCAGTACTTC
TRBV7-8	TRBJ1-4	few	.	CASSRPGPINEKLFF	TGTGCCAGCAGCAGGCCGGGACCGATCAATGAAAAACTGTTTTTT
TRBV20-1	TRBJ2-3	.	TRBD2	CSASPLAGGTDTQYF	TGCAGTGCTAGCCCCCTAGCGGGGGGCACAGATACGCAGTATTTT
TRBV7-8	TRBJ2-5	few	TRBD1	CASSFGTGVVQETQYF	TGTGCCAGCAGCTTCGGGACAGGGGTCGTTCAAGAGACCCAGTACTTC
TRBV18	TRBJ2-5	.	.	CASSSTEYQETQYF	TGTGCCAGCTCATCGACAGAGTACCAAGAGACCCAGTACTTC
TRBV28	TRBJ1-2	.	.	CASSFGLDFYGYTF	TGTGCCAGCAGTTTCGGGCTTGACTTCTATGGCTACACCTTC
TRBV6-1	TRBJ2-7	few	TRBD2	CASSRGRTSGRWHEQYF	TGTGCCAGCAGTCGAGGGCGGACTAGCGGGAGGTGGCACGAGCAGTACTTC
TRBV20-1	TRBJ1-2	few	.	CSTTGGTNYGYTF	TGCAGTACCACGGGAGGGACTAACTATGGCTACACCTTC
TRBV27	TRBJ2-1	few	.	CASSFSRGGYNEQFF	TGTGCCAGCAGTTTTAGTAGGGGGGGCTACAATGAGCAGTTCTTC
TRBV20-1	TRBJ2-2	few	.	CSARKTGELVF	TGCAGTGCTAGAAAGACCGGGGAGCTGGTTTTT
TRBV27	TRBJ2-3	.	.	CASSPHWGSLSDTQYF	TGTGCCAGCAGTCCACACTGGGGGAGTCTGTCAGATACGCAGTATTTT